Presented here are 21 T cell receptor beta chains from one specimen sequenced in a study of blood T cells in healthy people across ages. It was with a sample-barcoded 5' primer and a J-beta primer mix that a second PCR of roughly 6 to 12 cycles was run. MiXCR, applied by TCRdb to the 5' RACE reads, yields one record per CDR3 protein. The data hold a few hundred thousand distinct CDR3 sequences, with about 55% observed a single time. Input material: blood. All receptors derive from a man aged 55 to 70 in good health.

This clonotype was found once. This may come from a read error, since a much larger clone is one base off. The rearrangement joins TRBV12-3 or TRBV12-4 to TRBJ2-6; D gene uncertain. The CDR3 is 14 amino acids. V was trimmed by 2 bases and J by 2 bases, leaving 4 bases between them. The DNA of the CDR3 is TGTGCCAGCAGTTTAAGGGCTGGGGCCAACGTCCTGACTTTC. It is translated as CASSLRAGANVLTF.

The genes are TRBV20-1 and TRBJ2-5; no clear D gene. Germline CDR1 and CDR2: DFQATT and SNEGSKA (reference sequence). Trimming took off 3 bases at V and 11 bases at J, with 16 bases between the two ends. The CDR3 consists of 12 residues. The CDR3 protein is CSASIQFTEQYF. Here the CDR3 DNA reads TGCAGTGCTAGCATACAGTTTACGGAGCAGTACTTC.

Only a few counts were recorded for this clonotype. The chain recombines TRBV5-1 with TRBJ2-5; 10 nucleotides align to TRBD2. The V gene end was trimmed by 4 bases and the J gene end by 2 bases; junction bases not matched to a gene: 5. Germline V gene sequence: CDR1 SGHRS, CDR2 YFSETQ. The CDR3 length is 15 residues. The chain's CDR3 is CASSRWTSGQETQYF. The DNA for the CDR3 is TGCGCCAGCAGCCGGTGGACTAGCGGACAAGAGACCCAGTACTTC.

This chain uses TRBV18 with TRBJ2-5; D may be TRBD1 (6 bases). Trimming stripped 8 bases from V and 4 bases from J, with 11 bases between. The CDR3 totals 12 residues. CDR1 and CDR2 (germline): KGHSH, LQKENI. CDR3 region: CASALDRETQYF. CDR3 in DNA: TGTGCCAGCGCATTGGACAGAGAGACCCAGTACTTC.

A note on this clonotype: At one end, the junction sequence differs from germline, possibly due to a read error. This rearrangement joins TRBV7-6 to TRBJ2-3, with D uncertain. CDR3 length equals 17 residues. Germline V gene sequence: CDR1 SGHVS, CDR2 FNYEAQ. CDR3 sequence reads: CACSLVQGLSSTDTQYF. DNA for the CDR3: TGTGCCTGCAGCTTAGTACAAGGTCTATCTAGCACAGATACGCAGTATTTT.

Of note for this clonotype: Sequence at one end of the junction differs from germline and may be a read error. CDR3 in amino acids: CATSYGDRDYGYTF. CDR3 sequence (DNA): TGTGCCACCAGCTACGGAGACAGGGACTATGGCTACACATTC. This chain connects TRBV15 to TRBJ1-2; TRBD1 matches 7 bases. Per germline, CDR1 LNHNV and CDR2 YYDKDF (reference sequence). The CDR3 is 14 amino acids.

This clonotype was seen at least ten times. The CDR3 protein is CASSPRGSTVYEQYF. The CDR3 bases are TGTGCCAGCAGCCCAAGAGGATCGACAGTGTACGAGCAGTACTTC. The chain employs TRBV7-8 and TRBJ2-7; D may be TRBD1 (5 bases). The CDR3 runs to 15 residues. Per the germline V gene, CDR1 is SGHVS and CDR2 is FQNEAQ. Trimming took 5 bases from V and 4 from J, leaving 18 bases between them. The full variable domain, rest sourced from reference TRBV7-8 and TRBJ2-7, is GAGVSQSPRYKVAKRGQDVALRCDPISGHVSLFWYQQALGQGPEFLTYFQNEAQLDKSGLPSDRFFAERPEGSVSTLKIQRTQQEDSAVYLCASSPRGSTVYEQYFGPGTRLTVT.

The chain employs TRBV12-3 or TRBV12-4 and TRBJ1-1; TRBD1 agrees at 7 bases. This CDR3 is built from 13 residues. V dropped 5 bases and J dropped 5; count of bases not matched to a gene: 5. CDR3 loop: CASSRSQGTEAFF. The CDR3 coding sequence is TGTGCCAGCAGTAGATCACAGGGGACTGAAGCTTTCTTT.

The chain links TRBV20-1 to TRBJ2-7, with 14 positions matching TRBD2. The end of the DNA fits TRBJ2-5 better, so the J call may be wrong. The CDR3 loop spans 18 amino acids. Germline CDR1 is DFQATT and CDR2 is SNEGSKA (reference sequence). CDR3 sequence reads: CSARVPGLAGALYETQYF. CDR3 nucleotide sequence: TGCAGTGCTAGAGTGCCGGGACTAGCGGGAGCGCTCTATGAGACCCAGTACTTC.

The chain links TRBV20-1 to TRBJ1-6, with 7 bases lining up with TRBD1. Germline V gives CDR1 DFQATT, CDR2 SNEGSKA (reference sequence). This CDR3 has 14 amino acids. With 5 bases clipped from V and 8 bases from J, the junction kept 9 bases outside the gene matches. For the CDR3, the DNA is TGCAGTGCTGTCCGGGACAGAGTGGATTCACCCCTCCACTTT. Translated: CSAVRDRVDSPLHF.

A word on this clonotype: The conserved final phenylalanine or tryptophan is absent from the CDR3, which likely points to a read error. The genes are TRBV20-1 and TRBJ2-1, with no clear D. The end of the DNA is better explained by TRBJ2-7, so the J call may be wrong. This CDR3 is 14 amino acids long. From germline, CDR1 is DFQATT and CDR2 SNEGSKA (reference sequence). This chain's CDR3 is CSARDGGSPYEQYL. In DNA, the CDR3 is TGCAGTGCTAGAGATGGCGGCAGCCCCTACGAGCAGTACTTA.

The chain uses TRBV6-2 or TRBV6-3 and TRBJ2-6, with D unclear. V was trimmed by 6 bases and J by 0 bases, leaving 6 bases between them. Per germline, CDR1 MNHEY and CDR2 SVGEGT. The CDR3 sequence is 14 residues long. The CDR3 sequence is CASRDPSGANVLTF. The CDR3 region has the DNA TGTGCCAGCAGGGATCCCTCTGGGGCCAACGTCCTGACTTTC.

The chain uses TRBV20-1 and TRBJ1-4; TRBD1 agrees at 8 bases. V lost 6 bases and J lost 8; bases outside the gene matches: 11. This CDR3 comprises 14 residues. Per the germline V gene, CDR1 is DFQATT and CDR2 is SNEGSKA (reference sequence). The CDR3 region is CSAPETGVGEKLFF. The CDR3 DNA reads TGCAGTGCCCCGGAGACAGGGGTCGGCGAAAAACTGTTTTTT.

This clonotype was recorded at least ten times. With a much larger clone just one base away, this may be a read error. The rearrangement links TRBV11-1 to TRBJ1-2; D is ambiguous. CDR3 length equals 14 residues. Germline V gene data show CDR1 as SGHAT and CDR2 as FQDESV (reference sequence). The CDR3 DNA is TGTGCCAGCAGCGTAGCGCTAAGCGGGGATGGCTACACCTTC. It translates to CASSVALSGDGYTF.

This clonotype has only a few counts. J is TRBJ2-5 and V is TRBV13; no reliable D call. The CDR3 runs 14 residues. Germline V gene data show CDR1 as PRHDT and CDR2 as FYEKMQ (reference sequence). Deletions cut 4 bases from V and 5 bases from J, with 14 bases between. Here the CDR3 reads CASSSEGPAETQYF. The CDR3 DNA reads as TGTGCCAGCAGCTCCGAAGGCCCCGCGGAGACCCAGTACTTC.

The chain employs TRBV25-1 and TRBJ1-5; possibly TRBD1 for D (5 bases). The V end was cut by 6 bases, the J end by 1 base, with 10 bases between. In germline, CDR1 is MGHDK, CDR2 SYGVNS. The CDR3 is made up of 14 amino acids. CDR3 region: CASRGAASNQPQHF. The CDR3, as DNA: TGTGCCAGCAGAGGGGCAGCGAGCAATCAGCCCCAGCATTTT.

This rearrangement joins TRBV28 to TRBJ2-5; 8 nucleotides line up with TRBD1. V lost 6 bases and J lost 4; bases outside the gene matches: 4. The CDR3 length is 13 residues. Germline CDR1 and CDR2: MDHEN and SYDVKM. The CDR3 here is CASRPQGAETQYF. The CDR3 region has the DNA TGTGCCAGCAGGCCTCAGGGGGCAGAGACCCAGTACTTC.

This chain connects TRBV12-3 or TRBV12-4 to TRBJ1-1; D is ambiguous. This CDR3 comprises 14 residues. Trimming removed 3 bases from V and 4 bases from J, with 12 bases in between. The CDR3 nucleotides read TGTGCCAGCAGTTTTAGGCAGGCGGGCACTGAAGCTTTCTTT. Encoded protein: CASSFRQAGTEAFF.

The V and J genes are TRBV5-6 and TRBJ2-7; TRBD2 is a possible D gene (6 bases). Trimming cost V 3 bases and J 8 bases, with 27 bases left between them. Germline-derived CDR1 and CDR2 are SGHDT and YYEEEE. The CDR3 is 17 amino acids. The CDR3, as DNA: TGTGCCAGCAGCTCGTTTCAGAGGACAAGCGGGTACAATAAGCAGTACTTC. Encoded protein: CASSSFQRTSGYNKQYF.

The V gene is TRBV9, the J gene TRBJ2-5; 9 bases align to TRBD1. CDR1 and CDR2 from the germline V gene are SGDLS and YYNGEE. The CDR3 sequence is 16 residues long. J gave up 4 bases and V 3 bases, and 10 bases lay outside the gene matches. The CDR3: CASSGLDRGAVETQYF. The CDR3 coding sequence is TGTGCCAGCAGCGGATTGGACAGGGGTGCGGTAGAGACCCAGTACTTC.

V and J are TRBV28 and TRBJ1-2; TRBD1 might be the D (5 bases). Germline CDR1 MDHEN, CDR2 SYDVKM. V lost 2 bases and J lost 4, with 11 bases in between. CDR3 length: 14 amino acids. CDR3 sequence: CASSLRGYSYGYTF. CDR3 DNA sequence: TGTGCCAGCAGTTTACGGGGGTATAGCTATGGCTACACCTTC.